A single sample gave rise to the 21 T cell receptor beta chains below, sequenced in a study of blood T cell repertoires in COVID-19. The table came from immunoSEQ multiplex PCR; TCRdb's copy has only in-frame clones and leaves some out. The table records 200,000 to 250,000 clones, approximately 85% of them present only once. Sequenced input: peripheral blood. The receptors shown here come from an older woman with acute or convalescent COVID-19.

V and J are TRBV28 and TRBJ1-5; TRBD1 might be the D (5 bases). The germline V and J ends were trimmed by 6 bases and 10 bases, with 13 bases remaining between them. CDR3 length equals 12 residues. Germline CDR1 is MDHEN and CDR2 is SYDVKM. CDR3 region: CASSSGGFPQHF. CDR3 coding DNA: TGTGCCAGCAGCTCCGGGGGTTTTCCCCAGCATTTT.

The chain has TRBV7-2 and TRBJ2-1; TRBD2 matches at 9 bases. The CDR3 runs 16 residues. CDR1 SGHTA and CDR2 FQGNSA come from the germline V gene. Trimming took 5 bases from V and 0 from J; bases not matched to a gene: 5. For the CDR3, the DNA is TGTGCCAGCAGCAGTAGCGGGGGAAGCTCCTACAATGAGCAGTTCTTC. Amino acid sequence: CASSSSGGSSYNEQFF.

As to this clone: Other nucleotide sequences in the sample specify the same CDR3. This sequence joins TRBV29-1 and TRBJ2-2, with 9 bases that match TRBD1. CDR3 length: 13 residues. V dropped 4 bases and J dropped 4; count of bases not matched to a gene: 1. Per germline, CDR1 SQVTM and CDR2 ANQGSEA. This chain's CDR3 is CSVGQGVTGELFF. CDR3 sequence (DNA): TGCAGCGTTGGACAGGGGGTCACCGGGGAGCTGTTTTTT.

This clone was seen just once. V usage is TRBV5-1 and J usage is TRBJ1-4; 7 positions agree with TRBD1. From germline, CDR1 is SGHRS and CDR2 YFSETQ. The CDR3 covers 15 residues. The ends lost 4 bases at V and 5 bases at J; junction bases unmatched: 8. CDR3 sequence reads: CASSAGTVQNEKLFF. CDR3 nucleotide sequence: TGCGCCAGCAGCGCCGGGACAGTACAAAATGAAAAACTGTTTTTT.

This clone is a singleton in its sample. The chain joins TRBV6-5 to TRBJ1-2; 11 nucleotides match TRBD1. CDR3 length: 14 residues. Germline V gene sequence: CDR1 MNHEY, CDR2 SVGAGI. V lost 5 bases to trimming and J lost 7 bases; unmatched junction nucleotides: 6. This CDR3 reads CASSQTGTGGGYTF. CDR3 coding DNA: TGTGCCAGCAGTCAAACCGGGACAGGGGGTGGCTACACCTTC.

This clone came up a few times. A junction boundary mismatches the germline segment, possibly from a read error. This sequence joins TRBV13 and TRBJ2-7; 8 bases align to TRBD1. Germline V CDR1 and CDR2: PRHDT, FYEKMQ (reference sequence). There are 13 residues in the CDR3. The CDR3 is CASSIGQGYEQYF. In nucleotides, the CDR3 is TGTGCCAGCAGCATAGGACAGGGCTACGAGCAGTACTTC.

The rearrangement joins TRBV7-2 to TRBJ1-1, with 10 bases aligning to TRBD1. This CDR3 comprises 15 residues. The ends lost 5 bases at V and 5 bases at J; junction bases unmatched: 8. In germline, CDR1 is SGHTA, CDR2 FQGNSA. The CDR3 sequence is CASSPPGTGVTEAFF. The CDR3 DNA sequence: TGTGCCAGCAGCCCACCCGGGACAGGGGTTACTGAAGCTTTCTTT. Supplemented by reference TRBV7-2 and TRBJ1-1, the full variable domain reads GAGVSQSPSNKVTEKGKDVELRCDPISGHTALYWYRQSLGQGLEFLIYFQGNSAPDKSGLPSDRFSAERTGGSVSTLTIQRTQQEDSAVYLCASSPPGTGVTEAFFGQGTRLTVV.

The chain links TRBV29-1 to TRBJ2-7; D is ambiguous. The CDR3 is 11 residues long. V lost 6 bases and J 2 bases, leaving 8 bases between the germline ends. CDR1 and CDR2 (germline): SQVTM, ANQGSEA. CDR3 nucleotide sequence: TGCAGCGTGACAAACCCCTACGAGCAGTACTTC. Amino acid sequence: CSVTNPYEQYF.

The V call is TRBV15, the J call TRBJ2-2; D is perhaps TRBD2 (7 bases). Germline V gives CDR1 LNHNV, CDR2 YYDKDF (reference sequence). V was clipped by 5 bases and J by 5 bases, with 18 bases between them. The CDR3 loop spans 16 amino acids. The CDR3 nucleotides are TGTGCCACCAGCCCTAGGGGGGGGCTGGAGACCGGGGAGCTGTTTTTT. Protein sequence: CATSPRGGLETGELFF. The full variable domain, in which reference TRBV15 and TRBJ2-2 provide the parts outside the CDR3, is DAMVIQNPRYQVTQFGKPVTLSCSQTLNHNVMYWYQQKSSQAPKLLFHYYDKDFNNEADTPDNFQSRRPNTSFCFLDIRSPGLGDTAMYLCATSPRGGLETGELFFGEGSRLTVL.

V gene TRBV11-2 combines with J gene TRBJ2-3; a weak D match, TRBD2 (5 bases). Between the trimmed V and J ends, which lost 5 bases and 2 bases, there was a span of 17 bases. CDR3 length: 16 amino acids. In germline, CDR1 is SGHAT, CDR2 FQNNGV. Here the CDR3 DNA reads TGTGCCAGCAGCCGAATAAGCGGCTTGCCCACAGATACGCAGTATTTT. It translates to CASSRISGLPTDTQYF.

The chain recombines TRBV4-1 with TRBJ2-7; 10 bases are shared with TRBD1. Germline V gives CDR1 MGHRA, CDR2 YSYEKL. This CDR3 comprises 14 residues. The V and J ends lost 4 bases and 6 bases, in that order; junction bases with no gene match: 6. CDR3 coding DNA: TGCGCCAGCAGCCCGCTAGGACAGGGGGGCGAGCAGTACTTC. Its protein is CASSPLGQGGEQYF.

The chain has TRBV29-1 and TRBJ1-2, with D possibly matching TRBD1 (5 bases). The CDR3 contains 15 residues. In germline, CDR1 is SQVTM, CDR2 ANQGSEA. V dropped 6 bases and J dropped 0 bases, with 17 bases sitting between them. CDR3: CSVGYPGPSNYGYTF. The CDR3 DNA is TGCAGCGTGGGGTATCCAGGGCCCTCTAACTATGGCTACACCTTC.

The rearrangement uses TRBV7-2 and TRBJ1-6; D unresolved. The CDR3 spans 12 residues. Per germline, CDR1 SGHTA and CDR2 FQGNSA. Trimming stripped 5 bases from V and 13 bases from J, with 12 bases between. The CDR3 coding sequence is TGTGCCAGCAGCCTTCCCCTAGTTCCCCTCCACTTT. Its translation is CASSLPLVPLHF.

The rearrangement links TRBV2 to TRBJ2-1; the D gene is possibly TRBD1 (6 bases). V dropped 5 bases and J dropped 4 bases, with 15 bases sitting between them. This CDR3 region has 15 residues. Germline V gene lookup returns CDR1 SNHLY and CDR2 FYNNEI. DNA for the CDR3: TGTGCCAGCAGTCGAGGGACACCTTTTTACAATGAGCAGTTCTTC. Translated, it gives CASSRGTPFYNEQFF.

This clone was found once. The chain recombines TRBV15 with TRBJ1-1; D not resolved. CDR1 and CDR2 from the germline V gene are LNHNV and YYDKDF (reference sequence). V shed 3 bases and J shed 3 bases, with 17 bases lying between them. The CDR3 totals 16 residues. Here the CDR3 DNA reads TGTGCCACCAGCAGGACCCGTCCGGGAGGGTACACTGAAGCTTTCTTT. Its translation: CATSRTRPGGYTEAFF.

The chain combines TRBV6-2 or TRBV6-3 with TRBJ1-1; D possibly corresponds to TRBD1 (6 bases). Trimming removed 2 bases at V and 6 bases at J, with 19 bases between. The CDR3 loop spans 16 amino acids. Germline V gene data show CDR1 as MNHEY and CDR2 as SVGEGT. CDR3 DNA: TGTGCCAGCAGTTACCCCCGTCCACAGGGTGTGGCTGAAGCTTTCTTT. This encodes CASSYPRPQGVAEAFF.

The CDR3 DNA reads TGTGCCAGCTCGCAAACGACTAGCGGGCAAGAGACCCAGTACTTC. Protein sequence: CASSQTTSGQETQYF. This chain links TRBV18 with TRBJ2-5; the match to TRBD2 covers 10 bases. Losses at the gene ends were 6 bases for V and 2 bases for J; bases not matched to a gene: 6. The CDR3 contains 15 residues. The germline V gene encodes CDR1 KGHSH and CDR2 LQKENI.

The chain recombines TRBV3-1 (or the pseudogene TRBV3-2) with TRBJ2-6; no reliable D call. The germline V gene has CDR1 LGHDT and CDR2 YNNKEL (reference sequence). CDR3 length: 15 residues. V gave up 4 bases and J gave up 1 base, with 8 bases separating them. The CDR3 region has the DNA TGTGCCAGCAGCCCCTATTCTTCTGGGGCCAACGTCCTGACTTTC. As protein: CASSPYSSGANVLTF.

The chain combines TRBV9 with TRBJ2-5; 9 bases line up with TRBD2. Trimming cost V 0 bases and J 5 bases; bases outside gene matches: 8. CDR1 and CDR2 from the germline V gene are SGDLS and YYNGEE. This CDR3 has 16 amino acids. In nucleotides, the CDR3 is TGTGCCAGCAGCGTAGGAGGAGCGGGGGGTGGGGAGACCCAGTACTTC. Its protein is CASSVGGAGGGETQYF.

CDR3 DNA: TGTGCCAGCAGCGCCACAGGGGGTTCCTACGAGCAGTACTTC. Translation: CASSATGGSYEQYF. The gene calls are TRBV7-2 and TRBJ2-7; the match to TRBD1 covers 8 bases. V lost 5 bases, J lost 1 base, and 4 bases stayed unmatched. The germline gives CDR1 SGHTA, CDR2 FQGNSA. The CDR3 covers 14 residues.

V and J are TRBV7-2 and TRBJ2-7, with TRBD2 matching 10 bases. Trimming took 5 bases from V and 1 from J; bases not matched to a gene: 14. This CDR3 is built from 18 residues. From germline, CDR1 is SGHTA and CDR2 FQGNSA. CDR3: CASSRGIAGGLGSYEQYF. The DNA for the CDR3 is TGTGCCAGCAGCCGGGGAATAGCGGGGGGTTTGGGGTCCTACGAGCAGTACTTC.